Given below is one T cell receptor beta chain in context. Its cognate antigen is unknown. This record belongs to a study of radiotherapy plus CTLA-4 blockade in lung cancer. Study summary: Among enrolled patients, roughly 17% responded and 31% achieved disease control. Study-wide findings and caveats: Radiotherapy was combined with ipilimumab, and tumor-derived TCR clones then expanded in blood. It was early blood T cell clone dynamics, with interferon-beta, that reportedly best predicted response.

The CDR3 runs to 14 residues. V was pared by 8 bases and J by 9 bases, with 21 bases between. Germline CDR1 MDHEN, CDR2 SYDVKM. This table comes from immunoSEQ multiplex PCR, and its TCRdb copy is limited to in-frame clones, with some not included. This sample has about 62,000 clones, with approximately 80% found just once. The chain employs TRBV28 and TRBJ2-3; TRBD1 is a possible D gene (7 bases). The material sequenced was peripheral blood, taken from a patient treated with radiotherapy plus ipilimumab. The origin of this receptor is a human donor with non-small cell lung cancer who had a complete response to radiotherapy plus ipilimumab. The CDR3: CASPRGAPPGTQYF. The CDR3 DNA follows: TGTGCCAGCCCCAGGGGGGCCCCACCGGGGACGCAGTATTTT.